A single sample gave rise to the 21 T cell receptor beta chains below, sequenced in a study of cytomegalovirus exposure and HLA in healthy donors. Use of 60 Vbeta and 13 Jbeta primers characterized the PCR. TCRdb keeps only in-frame clones here, not all; method: immunoSEQ multiplex PCR. Seen here are more than 100,000 clones, just over 15% observed once, and the top ten hold 1.5% to 2%. Input material: PBMCs. Receptor source: a woman aged 18-29 years in good health and CMV-seronegative.

The sample holds a few counts of this clone. This chain uses TRBV5-1 with TRBJ2-3; D might be TRBD1 (5 bases). Per germline, CDR1 SGHRS and CDR2 YFSETQ. V was trimmed by 0 bases and J by 0 bases, leaving 11 bases between them. The CDR3 length is 16 residues. CDR3 nucleotide sequence: TGCGCCAGCAGCTTGGGGGGCGCGGCTAGCACAGATACGCAGTATTTT. Its protein is CASSLGGAASTDTQYF.

The table lists this clone with a few counts. The rearrangement links TRBV9 to TRBJ1-5, with D maybe TRBD1 (5 bases). V shed 4 bases and J shed 2 bases, with 13 bases lying between them. CDR1 is SGDLS, CDR2 YYNGEE, per germline. CDR3 length equals 15 residues. The CDR3 region is CASSPGEIRNQPQHF. The DNA for the CDR3 is TGTGCCAGCAGCCCGGGGGAGATCCGCAATCAGCCCCAGCATTTT.

This clone was found a few times. The J gene is TRBJ2-7, the V gene TRBV27, with a tentative D call TRBD1 (6 bases). The CDR3 sequence is 13 residues long. V was pared by 3 bases and J by 5 bases, with 11 bases between. Germline-derived CDR1 and CDR2 are MNHEY and SMNVEV (reference sequence). Here the CDR3 reads CASSFTGSHEQYF. CDR3 coding DNA: TGTGCCAGCAGTTTCACAGGGAGCCACGAGCAGTACTTC.

This clone was picked up a small number of times. V is TRBV4-2 and J is TRBJ2-5, with a possible D match to TRBD2 (5 bases). The germline CDR1 and CDR2 sequences are LGHNA and YNFKEQ. This CDR3 has 16 amino acids. Trimming stripped 4 bases from V and 2 bases from J, with 17 bases between. CDR3 coding DNA: TGTGCCAGCAGCCCCATCATCAACGGGGTACAAGAGACCCAGTACTTC. Translated: CASSPIINGVQETQYF.

This clone was picked up a small number of times. The chain has TRBV5-1 and TRBJ2-2, with D possibly TRBD1 on 6 matching bases. V gave up 4 bases and J gave up 5 bases, with 21 bases separating them. CDR3 length: 17 amino acids. Germline lookup yields CDR1 SGHRS and CDR2 YFSETQ. The CDR3 sequence is CASSRSGAQDLTGELFF. The CDR3, as DNA: TGCGCCAGCAGCCGCTCAGGGGCTCAGGACCTTACCGGGGAGCTGTTTTTT.

The rearrangement links TRBV15 to TRBJ2-3; D perhaps matches TRBD2 (5 bases). Germline lookup yields CDR1 LNHNV and CDR2 YYDKDF (reference sequence). Trimming removed 0 bases at V and 1 base at J, with 11 bases between. This CDR3 comprises 16 residues. This CDR3 is CATSRDNRGGTDTQYF. CDR3 nucleotide sequence: TGTGCCACCAGCAGAGACAATCGGGGAGGCACAGATACGCAGTATTTT.

This clone was detected only a few times. This chain uses TRBV5-4 with TRBJ2-7, with 9 bases matching TRBD1. CDR3 length equals 15 residues. Per germline, CDR1 SGHNT and CDR2 YYREEE (reference sequence). J gave up 5 bases and V 10 bases, and 16 bases lay outside the gene matches. The CDR3, as DNA: TGTGCCGGGCGGGACAGAGGACAGGGGTCCCACGAGCAGTACTTC. Residues: CAGRDRGQGSHEQYF.

As concerns this clone: The CDR3 carries no conserved terminal phenylalanine or tryptophan, so it likely arises from a read error. The DNA is omitted, as the CDR3 cannot be located on it reliably, and the CDR3 follows TCRdb's listing. The genes are TRBV18 and TRBJ2-7; the table's D call, TRBD1, was not checked against the DNA. The germline V gene has CDR1 KGHSH and CDR2 LQKENI. The CDR3 is 13 residues long, ends included. CDR3 loop: CASSPLRVDEKYL.

This clone turned up a few times. The chain uses TRBV7-9 and TRBJ2-2; possibly TRBD2 for D (5 bases). CDR1 is SEHNR, CDR2 FQNEAQ, per germline (reference sequence). Trimming took off 6 bases at V and 3 bases at J, with 17 bases between the two ends. The CDR3 sequence is 16 residues long. This CDR3 is CASSPGHPGDTGELFF. DNA of the CDR3: TGTGCCAGCAGTCCGGGTCATCCCGGGGACACCGGGGAGCTGTTTTTT.

The chain carries TRBV27 and TRBJ1-2, with D perhaps TRBD1 (5 bases). The CDR3 spans 14 residues. Trimming took off 5 bases at V and 8 bases at J, with 18 bases between the two ends. Germline CDR1 reads MNHEY; CDR2 reads SMNVEV (reference sequence). The CDR3 region has the DNA TGTGCCAGCAGTACCAATGGGGCGGTGTCAGGCTACACCTTC. Protein product: CASSTNGAVSGYTF.

The J gene is TRBJ2-7, the V gene TRBV4-2, with 10 nucleotides matching TRBD1. Trimming removed 4 bases from V and 3 bases from J; junction bases left unmatched: 9. The CDR3 consists of 16 residues. Germline V lookup: CDR1 LGHNA, CDR2 YNFKEQ. The CDR3 protein is CASSLNSDRGDYEQYF. The CDR3 coding sequence is TGTGCCAGCAGCCTCAACTCGGACAGGGGGGACTACGAGCAGTACTTC.

This clone was picked up a small number of times. The rearrangement joins TRBV6-1 to TRBJ2-7; a weak D match, TRBD2 (5 bases). This CDR3 has 15 amino acids. V was pared by 2 bases and J by 3 bases, with 14 bases between. Germline CDR1 is MNHNS and CDR2 is SASEGT. CDR3 residues: CASSESGGGSYEQYF. The CDR3 coding sequence is TGTGCCAGCAGTGAATCTGGCGGAGGCAGCTACGAGCAGTACTTC.

The V and J genes are TRBV5-1 and TRBJ1-1, with D uncertain. CDR1 and CDR2 from the germline V gene are SGHRS and YFSETQ. This CDR3 region has 14 residues. The germline V and J ends were trimmed by 0 bases and 5 bases, with 11 bases remaining between them. This CDR3 reads CASSLGVGETEAFF. The CDR3 DNA is TGCGCCAGCAGCTTGGGTGTGGGAGAAACTGAAGCTTTCTTT.

The V gene is TRBV7-9, the J gene TRBJ1-1, with a weak D call TRBD1 (5 bases). Germline values: CDR1 SEHNR, CDR2 FQNEAQ (reference sequence). This CDR3 is 12 amino acids long. V dropped 5 bases and J dropped 6 bases, with 10 bases sitting between them. The CDR3 DNA sequence: TGTGCCAGCAGCCCAGGGATGGCTGAAGCTTTCTTT. It specifies CASSPGMAEAFF.

This chain connects TRBV19 to TRBJ1-1; D is perhaps TRBD1 (5 bases). Germline values: CDR1 LNHDA, CDR2 SQIVND (reference sequence). Trimming left V 6 bases short and J 1 base short, with 12 bases between. CDR3 length: 14 residues. The DNA for the CDR3 is TGTGCCAGTAGACACGCGCAGGGGAACACTGAAGCTTTCTTT. It is translated as CASRHAQGNTEAFF.

This clone was counted a single time. The chain is built from TRBV6-6 and TRBJ2-5; 8 nucleotides match TRBD1. V shed 2 bases and J 2 bases; nucleotides not matched to a gene: 4. The length of the CDR3 is 15 residues. Germline V lookup: CDR1 MNHNY, CDR2 SVGAGI (reference sequence). The CDR3 DNA sequence: TGTGCCAGCAGTTACCCGTGGACAGGGCAAGAGACCCAGTACTTC. Protein product: CASSYPWTGQETQYF.

The DNA for the CDR3 is TGTGCCAGCAGTGGGCGGGCGGGTCGGGAGCAGTACTTC. This encodes CASSGRAGREQYF. The rearrangement links TRBV13 to TRBJ2-7; maybe TRBD2 (5 bases). Per germline, CDR1 PRHDT and CDR2 FYEKMQ (reference sequence). The V end was cut by 6 bases, the J end by 7 bases, with 16 bases between. The CDR3 length is 13 residues.

The CDR3 coding sequence is TGTGCCAGCCGCCAGGGCCCCACGAACACCGGGGAGCTGTTTTTT. It yields the protein CASRQGPTNTGELFF. The chain links TRBV9 to TRBJ2-2, with a weak D call TRBD1 (5 bases). This CDR3 contains 15 residues. Trimming shortened V by 7 bases and J by 0 bases, and 13 bases separated the two germline ends. Germline V gives CDR1 SGDLS, CDR2 YYNGEE.

This clone was observed a few times. The rearrangement uses TRBV10-2 and TRBJ2-7; 13 bases are shared with TRBD2. The germline V gene has CDR1 WSHSY and CDR2 SAAADI. CDR3 length: 17 residues. V shed 0 bases, J shed 6 bases, and the junction held 8 bases outside the gene matches. CDR3 sequence: CASSESPLLAGGFEQYF. The CDR3 nucleotides read TGCGCCAGCAGTGAGTCCCCCTTACTAGCGGGAGGGTTCGAGCAGTACTTC.

This clone has more than one count but fewer than ten. The gene calls are TRBV6-5 and TRBJ2-7, with TRBD2 as a possible D gene (6 bases). The CDR3 is made up of 15 amino acids. V lost 6 bases and J 6 bases, leaving 21 bases between the germline ends. Germline values: CDR1 MNHEY, CDR2 SVGAGI. As DNA, the CDR3 is TGTGCCAGCAGCCTGATGCTAGCGTCGGCGGGCGAGCAGTACTTC. Translated: CASSLMLASAGEQYF.

This clone occurred a few times. The chain is built from TRBV9 and TRBJ2-1; TRBD2 aligns across 7 bases. This CDR3 contains 14 residues. The V gene's germline CDR1 is SGDLS and CDR2 YYNGEE. V shed 1 base and J 3 bases; nucleotides not matched to a gene: 1. CDR3 nucleotides: TGTGCCAGCAGCGTACTAGCGGACTACAATGAGCAGTTCTTC. Translated, it gives CASSVLADYNEQFF.